This T cell receptor beta chain was obtained from a study of blood T cells in healthy people across ages. Total RNA was isolated from each sample in quantities of at least 6 micrograms. Primed by a sample-barcoded 5' primer and a J-beta primer mix, a second PCR proceeded for about 6 to 12 cycles. One entry per CDR3 protein, called by TCRdb with MiXCR from the 5' RACE reads. Found here are over 300,000 distinct CDR3 sequences, roughly half of them singletons; the top ten hold 51%. The trim removed 4 bases at V and 5 bases at J, leaving 5 bases unmatched. This CDR3 has 14 amino acids. CDR1 is SQVTM and CDR2 is ANQGSEA in the germline V gene.

The receptor was isolated from a man aged 55 to 70 in good health. Sequenced sample: blood. This chain links TRBV29-1 with TRBJ2-3, with TRBD2 matching 11 bases. The CDR3 loop reads CSVAPSGRQDTQYF. CDR3 nucleotides: TGCAGCGTTGCCCCTAGCGGGAGGCAAGATACGCAGTATTTT.